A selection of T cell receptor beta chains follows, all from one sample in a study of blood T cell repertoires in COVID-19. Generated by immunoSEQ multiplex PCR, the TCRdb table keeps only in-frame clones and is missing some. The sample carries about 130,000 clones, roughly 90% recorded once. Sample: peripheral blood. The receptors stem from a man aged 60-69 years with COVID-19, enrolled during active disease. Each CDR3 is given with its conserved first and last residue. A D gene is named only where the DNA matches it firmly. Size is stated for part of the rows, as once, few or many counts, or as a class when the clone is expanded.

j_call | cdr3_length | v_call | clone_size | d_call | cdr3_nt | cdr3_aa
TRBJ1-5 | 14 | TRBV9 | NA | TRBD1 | TGTGCCAGCAGCGCTCAGGGGGAGAATCAGCCCCAGCATTTT | CASSAQGENQPQHF
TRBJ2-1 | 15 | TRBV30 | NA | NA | TGTGCCTGGAGTGTACTAGGAAGAAGGTACAATGAGCAGTTCTTC | CAWSVLGRRYNEQFF
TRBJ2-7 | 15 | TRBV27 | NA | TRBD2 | TGTGCCAGCAGTTCCGCTAGCGGGTCAACCTACGAGCAGTACTTC | CASSSASGSTYEQYF
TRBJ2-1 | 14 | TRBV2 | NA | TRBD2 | TGTGCCAGCCTCGGGACTAGCTCCTACAATGAGCAGTTCTTC | CASLGTSSYNEQFF
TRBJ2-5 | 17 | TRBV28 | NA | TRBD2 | TGTGCCAGCAGTTTTCGGGCGGTAGCGGGAGTGGGGGAGACCCAGTACTTC | CASSFRAVAGVGETQYF
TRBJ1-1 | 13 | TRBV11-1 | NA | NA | TGTGCCAGCAGCCTCAAGGGGTACACTGAAGCTTTCTTT | CASSLKGYTEAFF
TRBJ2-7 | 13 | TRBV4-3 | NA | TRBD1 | TGCGCCAGCAGCCAGACCCGGGACAGGGAGTTGTACTTC | CASSQTRDRELYF
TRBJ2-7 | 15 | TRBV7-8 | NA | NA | TGTGCCAGCTCCCACGGGGACTCACCCCCCTACGAGCAGTACTTC | CASSHGDSPPYEQYF
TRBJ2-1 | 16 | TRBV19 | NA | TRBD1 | TGTGCCAGTAGTATGGGGACAGGATCCTCCTACAATGAGCAGTTCTTC | CASSMGTGSSYNEQFF
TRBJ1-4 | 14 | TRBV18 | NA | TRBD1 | TGTGCCAGCCAAACCGGGACAGGCAATGAAAAACTGTTTTTT | CASQTGTGNEKLFF
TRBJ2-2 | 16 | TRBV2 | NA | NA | TGTGCCAGCAGCCCCGACTTCCCTCAGAACACCGGGGAGCTGTTTTTT | CASSPDFPQNTGELFF
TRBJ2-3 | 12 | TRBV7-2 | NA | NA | TGTGCCAGCAGCTTTCAACTGGATACGCAGTATTTT | CASSFQLDTQYF
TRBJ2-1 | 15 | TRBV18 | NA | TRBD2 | TGTGCCAGCTCACCGCTAGCGGGAGGGTACAATGAGCAGTTCTTC | CASSPLAGGYNEQFF
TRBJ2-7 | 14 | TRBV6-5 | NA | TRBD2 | TGTGCCAGCAGCGATACTAGCGGATCCTACGAGCAGTACTTC | CASSDTSGSYEQYF
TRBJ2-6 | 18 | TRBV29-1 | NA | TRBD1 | TGCAGCGTACGTACCCCAGGGGGTGTTGAGTCTGGGGCCAACGTCCTGACTTTC | CSVRTPGGVESGANVLTF
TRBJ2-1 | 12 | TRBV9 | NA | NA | TGTGCCAGCAGCTATCAGGGGAATGAGCAGTTCTTC | CASSYQGNEQFF
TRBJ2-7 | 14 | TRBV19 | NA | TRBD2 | TGTGCCAGTAGTATAGAAGCGGGACCCTACGAGCAGTACTTC | CASSIEAGPYEQYF
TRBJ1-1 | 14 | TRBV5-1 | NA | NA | TGCGCCAGCAGCGCCCAGGGGTTGGACACTGAAGCTTTCTTT | CASSAQGLDTEAFF
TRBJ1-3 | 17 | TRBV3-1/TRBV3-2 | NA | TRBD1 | TGTGCCAGCAGCCAAGTCGCGGGACAGATCTCTGGAAACACCATATATTTT | CASSQVAGQISGNTIYF
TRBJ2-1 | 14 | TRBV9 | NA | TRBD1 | TGTGCCAGCAGCACCAAGACAGGGGTCCATGAGCAGTTCTTC | CASSTKTGVHEQFF
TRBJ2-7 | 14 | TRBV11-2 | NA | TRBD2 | TGTGCCAGCAGCTTAAGCGGGAGAAACCACGAGCAGTACTTC | CASSLSGRNHEQYF
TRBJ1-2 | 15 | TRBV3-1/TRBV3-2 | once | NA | TGTGCCAGCAGCCAGGGAGGGTTCCCTAACTATGGCTACACCTTC | CASSQGGFPNYGYTF
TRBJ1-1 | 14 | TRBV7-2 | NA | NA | TGTGCCAGCAGCTGGGTGGACACGAACACTGAAGCTTTCTTT | CASSWVDTNTEAFF
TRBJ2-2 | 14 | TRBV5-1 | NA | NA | TGCGCCAGCAGCAGGAGGGTCTCGACCGGGGAGCTGTTTTTT | CASSRRVSTGELFF
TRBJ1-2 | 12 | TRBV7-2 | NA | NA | TGTGCCAGCAGCTTAGCGGTTACAGGCTACACCTTC | CASSLAVTGYTF
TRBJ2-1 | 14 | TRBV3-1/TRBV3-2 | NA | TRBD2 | TGTGCCAGCGTGCGGACTAGCGGGAGCAATGAGCAGTTCTTC | CASVRTSGSNEQFF
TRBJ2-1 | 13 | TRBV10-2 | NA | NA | TGCGCCAGCAGGCGGACACCCAACAATGAGCAGTTCTTC | CASRRTPNNEQFF
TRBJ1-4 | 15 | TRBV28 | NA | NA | TGTGCCAGCAGTTTGATGGGAGGGGGTGGCGAAAAACTGTTTTTT | CASSLMGGGGEKLFF
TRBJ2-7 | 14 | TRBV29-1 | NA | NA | TGCAGCGTTAGAGTAGCGGAGCAGGCCTACGAGCAGTACTTC | CSVRVAEQAYEQYF
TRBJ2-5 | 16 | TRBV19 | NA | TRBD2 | TGTGCCAGTAGTACCCGCCTACTAGCGGGGCGGGAGACCCAGTACTTC | CASSTRLLAGRETQYF
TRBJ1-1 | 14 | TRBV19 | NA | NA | TGTGCCAGTAGCGCGGCGGGCCAGGCCACTGAAGCTTTCTTT | CASSAAGQATEAFF
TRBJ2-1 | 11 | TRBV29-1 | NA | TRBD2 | TGCAGCGTCGGGAGGGGAAATGAGCAGTTCTTC | CSVGRGNEQFF
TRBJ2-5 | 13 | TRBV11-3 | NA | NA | TGTGCCAGCAGGAGTAGGGGCCAAGAGACCCAGTACTTC | CASRSRGQETQYF
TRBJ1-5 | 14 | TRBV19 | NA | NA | TGTGCCAGTAGTATTTGGCTGAACAATCAGCCCCAGCATTTT | CASSIWLNNQPQHF
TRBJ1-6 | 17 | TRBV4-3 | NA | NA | TGCGCCAGCAGCCAGAGCTACAGGGAGACGGTCGATTCACCCCTCCACTTT | CASSQSYRETVDSPLHF
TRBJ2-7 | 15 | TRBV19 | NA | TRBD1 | TGTGCCAGTAGTATATTTCCGGGACAGTCCTACGAGCAGTACTTC | CASSIFPGQSYEQYF
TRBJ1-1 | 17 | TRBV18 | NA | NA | TGTGCCAGCTCACCAACCGACTCGGGGTTGTTGAACACTGAAGCTTTCTTT | CASSPTDSGLLNTEAFF
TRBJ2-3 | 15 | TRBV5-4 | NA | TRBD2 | TGTGCCAGCACTCCTCGTGCGGGAGCCGCAGATACGCAGTATTTT | CASTPRAGAADTQYF
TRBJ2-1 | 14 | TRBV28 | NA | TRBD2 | TGTGCCGCCGCACGTAGCGGGAGACGCAATGAGCAGTTCTTC | CAAARSGRRNEQFF
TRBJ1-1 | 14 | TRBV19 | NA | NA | TGTGCCAGTAGTGGGGGCGGGGGAGGAACTGAAGCTTTCTTT | CASSGGGGGTEAFF